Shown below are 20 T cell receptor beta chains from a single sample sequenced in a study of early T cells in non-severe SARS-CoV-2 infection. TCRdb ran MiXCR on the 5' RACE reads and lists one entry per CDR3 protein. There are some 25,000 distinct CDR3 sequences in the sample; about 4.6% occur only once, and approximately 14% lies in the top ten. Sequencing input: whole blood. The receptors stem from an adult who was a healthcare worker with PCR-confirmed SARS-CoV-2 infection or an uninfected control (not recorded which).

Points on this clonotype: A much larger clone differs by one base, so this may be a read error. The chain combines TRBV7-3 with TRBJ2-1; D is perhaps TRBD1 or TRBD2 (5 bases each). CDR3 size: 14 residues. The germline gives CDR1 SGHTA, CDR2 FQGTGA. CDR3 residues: CTSSSGAGSDEQFF. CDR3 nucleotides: TGTACCAGCAGCTCCGGGGCCGGTAGCGACGAGCAGTTCTTC.

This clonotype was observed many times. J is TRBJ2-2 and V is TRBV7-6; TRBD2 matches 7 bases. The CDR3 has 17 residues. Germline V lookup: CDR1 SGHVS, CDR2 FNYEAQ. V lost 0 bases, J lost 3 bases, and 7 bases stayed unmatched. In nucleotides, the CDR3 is TGTGCCAGCAGCTTAGCTTTCCGAGGGAGGGACACCGGGGAGCTGTTTTTT. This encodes CASSLAFRGRDTGELFF.

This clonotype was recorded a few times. The chain's CDR3 is CASSFGTSGTDTQYF. DNA of the CDR3: TGTGCCAGCAGCTTCGGGACTAGCGGCACAGATACGCAGTATTTT. The rearrangement uses TRBV11-2 and TRBJ2-3; 10 bases are shared with TRBD2. Germline values: CDR1 SGHAT, CDR2 FQNNGV. V was pared by 3 bases and J by 1 base, with 1 base of the junction left unmatched. The CDR3 length is 15 residues.

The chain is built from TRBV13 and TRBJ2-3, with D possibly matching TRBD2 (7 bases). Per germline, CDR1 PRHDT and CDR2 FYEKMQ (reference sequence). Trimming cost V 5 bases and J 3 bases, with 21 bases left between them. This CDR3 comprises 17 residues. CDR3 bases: TGTGCCAGCAGCCCCCCGGGATGGGGGGGGCCGACAGATACGCAGTATTTT. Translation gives CASSPPGWGGPTDTQYF.

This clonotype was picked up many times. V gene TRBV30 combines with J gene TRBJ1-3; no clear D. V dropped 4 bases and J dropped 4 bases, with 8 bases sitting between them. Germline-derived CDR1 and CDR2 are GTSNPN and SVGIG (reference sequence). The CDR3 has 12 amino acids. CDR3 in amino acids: CAWKFRGNTIYF. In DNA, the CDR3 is TGTGCCTGGAAATTTCGAGGAAACACCATATATTTT.

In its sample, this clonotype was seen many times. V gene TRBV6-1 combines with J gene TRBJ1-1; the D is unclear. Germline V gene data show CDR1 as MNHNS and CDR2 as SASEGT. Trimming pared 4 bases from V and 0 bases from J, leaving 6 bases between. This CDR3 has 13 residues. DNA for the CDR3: TGTGCCAGCAGTGCTACAGTGAACACTGAAGCTTTCTTT. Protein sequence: CASSATVNTEAFF.

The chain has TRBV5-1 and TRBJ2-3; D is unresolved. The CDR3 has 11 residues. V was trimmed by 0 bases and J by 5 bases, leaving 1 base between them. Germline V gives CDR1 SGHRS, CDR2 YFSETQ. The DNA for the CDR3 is TGCGCCAGCAGCTTGGAAGATACGCAGTATTTT. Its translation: CASSLEDTQYF.

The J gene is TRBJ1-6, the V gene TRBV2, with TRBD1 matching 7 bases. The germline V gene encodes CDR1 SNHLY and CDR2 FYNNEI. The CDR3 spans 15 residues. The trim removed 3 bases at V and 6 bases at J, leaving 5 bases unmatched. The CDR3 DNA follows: TGTGCCAGCAGTGACCGGGGGACAGTTAATTCACCCCTCCACTTT. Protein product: CASSDRGTVNSPLHF.

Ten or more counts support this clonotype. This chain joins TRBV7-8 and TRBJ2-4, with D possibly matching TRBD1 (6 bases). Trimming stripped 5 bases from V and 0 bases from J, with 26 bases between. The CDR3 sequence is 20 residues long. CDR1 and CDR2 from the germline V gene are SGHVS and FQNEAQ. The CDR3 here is CASSPGTTPVGVSAKNIQYF. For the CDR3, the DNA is TGTGCCAGCAGCCCCGGGACAACCCCGGTTGGGGTCTCAGCCAAAAACATTCAGTACTTC.

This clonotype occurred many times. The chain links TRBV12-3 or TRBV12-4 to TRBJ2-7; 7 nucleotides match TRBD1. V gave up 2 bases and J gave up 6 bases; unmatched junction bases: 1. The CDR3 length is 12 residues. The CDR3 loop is CASSLYRGEQYF. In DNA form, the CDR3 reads TGTGCCAGCAGTTTATACAGGGGCGAGCAGTACTTC.

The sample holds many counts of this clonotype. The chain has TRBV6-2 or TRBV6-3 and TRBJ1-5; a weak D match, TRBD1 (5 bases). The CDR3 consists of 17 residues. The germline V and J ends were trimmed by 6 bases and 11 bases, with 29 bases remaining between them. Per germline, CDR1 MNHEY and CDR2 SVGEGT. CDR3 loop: CASRRTPDIGASLAQHF. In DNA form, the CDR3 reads TGTGCCAGCAGACGTACCCCGGACATAGGCGCTTCATTGGCCCAGCATTTT.

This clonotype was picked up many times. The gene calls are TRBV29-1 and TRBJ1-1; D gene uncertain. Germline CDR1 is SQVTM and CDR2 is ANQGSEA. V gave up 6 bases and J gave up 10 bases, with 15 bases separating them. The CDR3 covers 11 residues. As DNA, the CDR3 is TGCAGCGTCCCGATGTCCGGAGGAGCTTTCTTT. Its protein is CSVPMSGGAFF.

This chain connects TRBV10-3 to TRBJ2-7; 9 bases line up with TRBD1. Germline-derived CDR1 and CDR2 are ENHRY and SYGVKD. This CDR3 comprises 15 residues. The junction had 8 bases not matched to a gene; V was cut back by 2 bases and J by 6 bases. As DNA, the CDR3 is TGTGCCATCAGTGAGGGTGGGACAGGGACGGGCGAGCAGTACTTC. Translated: CAISEGGTGTGEQYF.

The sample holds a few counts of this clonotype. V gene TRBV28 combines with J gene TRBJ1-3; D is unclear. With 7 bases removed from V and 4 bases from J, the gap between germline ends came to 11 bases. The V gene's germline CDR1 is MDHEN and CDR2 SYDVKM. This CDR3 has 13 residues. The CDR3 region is CASTLPTGNTIYF. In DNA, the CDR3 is TGTGCCAGCACCCTCCCCACAGGAAACACCATATATTTT. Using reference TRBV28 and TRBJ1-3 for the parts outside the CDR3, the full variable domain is DVKVTQSSRYLVKRTGEKVFLECVQDMDHENMFWYRQDPGLGLRLIYFSYDVKMKEKGDIPEGYSVSREKKERFSLILESASTNQTSMYLCASTLPTGNTIYFGEGSWLTVV.

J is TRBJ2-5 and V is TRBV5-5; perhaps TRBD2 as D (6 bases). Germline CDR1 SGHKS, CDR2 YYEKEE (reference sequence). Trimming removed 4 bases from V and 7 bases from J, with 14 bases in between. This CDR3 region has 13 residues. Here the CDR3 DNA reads TGTGCCAGCAGCCCGGACTATATTGCGACCCAGTACTTC. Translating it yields CASSPDYIATQYF.

CDR3 sequence: CASSLAGGSNEQFF. CDR3 DNA sequence: TGTGCCAGCAGCTTAGCGGGAGGTTCCAATGAGCAGTTCTTC. The chain uses TRBV11-2 and TRBJ2-1; 7 bases align to TRBD2. Germline CDR1 and CDR2: SGHAT and FQNNGV. The CDR3 spans 14 residues. Losses at the gene ends were 1 base for V and 6 bases for J; bases not matched to a gene: 3.

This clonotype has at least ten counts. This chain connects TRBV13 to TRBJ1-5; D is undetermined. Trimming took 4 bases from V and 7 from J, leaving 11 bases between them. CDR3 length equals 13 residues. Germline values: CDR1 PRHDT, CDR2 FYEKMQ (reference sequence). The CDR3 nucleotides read TGTGCCAGCAGCTCCTTTTCGCGGCAGCCCCAGCATTTT. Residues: CASSSFSRQPQHF.

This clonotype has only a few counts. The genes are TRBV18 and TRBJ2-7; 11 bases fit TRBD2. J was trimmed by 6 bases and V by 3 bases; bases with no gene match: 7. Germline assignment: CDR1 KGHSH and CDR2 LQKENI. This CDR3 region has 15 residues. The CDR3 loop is CASSPTLAGGLEQYF. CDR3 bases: TGTGCCAGCTCACCGACGCTAGCGGGAGGCCTCGAGCAGTACTTC.

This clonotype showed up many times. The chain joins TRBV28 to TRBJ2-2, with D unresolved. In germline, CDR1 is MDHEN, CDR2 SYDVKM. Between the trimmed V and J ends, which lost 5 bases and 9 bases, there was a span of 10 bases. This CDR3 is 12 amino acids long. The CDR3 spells CASSPPRRELFF. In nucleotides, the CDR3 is TGTGCCAGCAGTCCCCCCCGTCGGGAGCTGTTTTTT.

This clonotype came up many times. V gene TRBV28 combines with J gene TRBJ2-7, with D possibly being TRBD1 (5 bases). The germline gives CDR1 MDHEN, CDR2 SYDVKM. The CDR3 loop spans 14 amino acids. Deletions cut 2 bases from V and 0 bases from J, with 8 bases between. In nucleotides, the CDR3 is TGTGCCAGCAGTTTACAGGGCCACTCCTACGAGCAGTACTTC. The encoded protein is CASSLQGHSYEQYF.